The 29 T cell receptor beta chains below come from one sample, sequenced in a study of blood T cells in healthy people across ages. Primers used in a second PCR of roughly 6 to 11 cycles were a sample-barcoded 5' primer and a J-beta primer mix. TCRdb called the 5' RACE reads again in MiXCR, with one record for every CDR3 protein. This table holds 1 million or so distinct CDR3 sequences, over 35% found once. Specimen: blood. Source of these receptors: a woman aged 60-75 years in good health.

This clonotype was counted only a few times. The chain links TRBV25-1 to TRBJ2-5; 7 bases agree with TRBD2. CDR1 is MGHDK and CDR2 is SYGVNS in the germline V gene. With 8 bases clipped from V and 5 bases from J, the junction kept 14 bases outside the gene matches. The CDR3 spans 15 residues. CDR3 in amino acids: CASQPSGPRLETQYF. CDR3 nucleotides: TGTGCCAGCCAACCTAGCGGCCCGCGCCTGGAGACCCAGTACTTC.

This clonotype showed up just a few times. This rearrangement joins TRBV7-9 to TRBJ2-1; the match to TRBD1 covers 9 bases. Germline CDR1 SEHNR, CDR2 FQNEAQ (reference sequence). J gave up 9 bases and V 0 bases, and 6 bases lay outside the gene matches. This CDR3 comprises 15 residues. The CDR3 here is CASSLASDRGTEQFF. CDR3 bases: TGTGCCAGCAGCTTAGCTTCCGACAGGGGGACTGAGCAGTTCTTC.

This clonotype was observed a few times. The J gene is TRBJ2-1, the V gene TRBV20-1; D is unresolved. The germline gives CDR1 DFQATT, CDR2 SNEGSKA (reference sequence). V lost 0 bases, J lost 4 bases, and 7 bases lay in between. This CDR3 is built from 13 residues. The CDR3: CSARDTRYNEQFF. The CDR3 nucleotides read TGCAGTGCTAGAGACACCAGATACAATGAGCAGTTCTTC.

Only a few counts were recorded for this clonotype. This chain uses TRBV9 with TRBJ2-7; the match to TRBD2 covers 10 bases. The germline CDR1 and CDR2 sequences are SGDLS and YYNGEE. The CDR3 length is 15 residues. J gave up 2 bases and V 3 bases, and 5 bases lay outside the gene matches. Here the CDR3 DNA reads TGTGCCAGCAGCGCCGGGACTAGCGCACCCTACGAGCAGTACTTC. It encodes CASSAGTSAPYEQYF.

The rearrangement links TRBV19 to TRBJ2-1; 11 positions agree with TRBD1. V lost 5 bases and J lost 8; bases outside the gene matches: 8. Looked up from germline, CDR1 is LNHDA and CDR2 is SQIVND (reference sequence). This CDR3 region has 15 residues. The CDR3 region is CASSPGQGVRHEQFF. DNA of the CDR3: TGTGCCAGTAGTCCGGGACAGGGGGTCCGCCATGAGCAGTTCTTC.

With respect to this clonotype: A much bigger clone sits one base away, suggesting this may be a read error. The CDR3 reads CASSETVTSTDTQYF. As DNA, the CDR3 is TGCGCCAGCAGTGAGACAGTGACTAGCACAGATACGCAGTATTTT. The V gene is TRBV10-1, the J gene TRBJ2-3; D is uncertain. The V and J ends lost 2 bases and 0 bases respectively, with 9 bases between them. Germline-derived CDR1 and CDR2 are WNHNN and SYGVQD (reference sequence). CDR3 length: 15 residues.

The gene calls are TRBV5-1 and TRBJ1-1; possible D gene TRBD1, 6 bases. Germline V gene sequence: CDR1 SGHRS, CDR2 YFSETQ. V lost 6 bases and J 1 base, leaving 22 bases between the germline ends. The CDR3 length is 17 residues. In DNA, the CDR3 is TGCGCCAGCACCCAGCGGCGCTTTGACAGGACGAACACTGAAGCTTTCTTT. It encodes CASTQRRFDRTNTEAFF.

For the CDR3, the DNA is TGTGCCAGCAGCTTAGCCGGGATTTCGCGCGAGCAGTACTTC. Its protein product is CASSLAGISREQYF. V usage is TRBV7-9 and J usage is TRBJ2-7, with a weak D call TRBD2 (5 bases). This CDR3 is 14 amino acids long. Deletions cut 0 bases from V and 6 bases from J, with 12 bases between. Germline V CDR1 and CDR2: SEHNR, FQNEAQ (reference sequence).

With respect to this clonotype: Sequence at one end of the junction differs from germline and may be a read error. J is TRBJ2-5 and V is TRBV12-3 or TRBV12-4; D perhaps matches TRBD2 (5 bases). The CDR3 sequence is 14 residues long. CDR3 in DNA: TGTGTCAGCAGTTTAGATGAGGGAGTAGAGACCCAGTACTTC. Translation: CVSSLDEGVETQYF.

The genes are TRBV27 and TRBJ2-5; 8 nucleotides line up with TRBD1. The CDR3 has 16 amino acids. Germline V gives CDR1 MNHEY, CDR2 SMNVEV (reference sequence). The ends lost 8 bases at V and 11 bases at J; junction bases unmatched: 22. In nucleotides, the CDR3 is TGTGCCAGCCGTTCGGAAACCGGGACAGGCGACAATGAGCAGTACTTC. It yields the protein CASRSETGTGDNEQYF.

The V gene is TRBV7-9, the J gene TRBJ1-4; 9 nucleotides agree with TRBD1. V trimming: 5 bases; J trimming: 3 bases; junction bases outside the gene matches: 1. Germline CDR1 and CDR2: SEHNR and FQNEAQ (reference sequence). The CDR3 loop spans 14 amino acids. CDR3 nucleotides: TGTGCCAGCAGCGGGGACAGGGCTAATGAAAAACTGTTTTTT. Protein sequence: CASSGDRANEKLFF.

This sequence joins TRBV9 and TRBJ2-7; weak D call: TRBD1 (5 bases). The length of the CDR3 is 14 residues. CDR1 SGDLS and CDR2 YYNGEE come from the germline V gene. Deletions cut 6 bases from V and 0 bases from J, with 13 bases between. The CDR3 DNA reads TGTGCCAGCACCCAAGGGGCCAGCTCCTACGAGCAGTACTTC. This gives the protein CASTQGASSYEQYF.

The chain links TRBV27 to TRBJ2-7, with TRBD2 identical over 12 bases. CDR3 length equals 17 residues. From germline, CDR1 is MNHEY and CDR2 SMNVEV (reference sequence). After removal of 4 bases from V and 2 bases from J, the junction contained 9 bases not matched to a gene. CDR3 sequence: CASSSPRTSGIAYEQYF. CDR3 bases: TGTGCCAGCAGTTCCCCCCGGACTAGCGGGATCGCCTACGAGCAGTACTTC.

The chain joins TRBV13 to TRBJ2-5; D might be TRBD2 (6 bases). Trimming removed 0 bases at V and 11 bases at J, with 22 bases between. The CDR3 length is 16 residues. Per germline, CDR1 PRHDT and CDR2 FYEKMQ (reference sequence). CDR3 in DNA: TGTGCCAGCAGCTTAGGGGTGGGAATGGAGGGCAATGAGCAGTACTTC. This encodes CASSLGVGMEGNEQYF.

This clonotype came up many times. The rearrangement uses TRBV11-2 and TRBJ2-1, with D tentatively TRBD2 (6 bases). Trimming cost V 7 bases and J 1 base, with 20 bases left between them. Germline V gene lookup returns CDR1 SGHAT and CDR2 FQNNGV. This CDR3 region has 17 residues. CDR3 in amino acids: CASNPHRAGGSYNEQFF. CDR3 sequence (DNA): TGTGCCAGCAACCCCCACCGGGCCGGGGGTTCCTACAATGAGCAGTTCTTC. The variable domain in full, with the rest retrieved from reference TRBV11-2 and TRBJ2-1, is EAGVAQSPRYKIIEKRQSVAFWCNPISGHATLYWYQQILGQGPKLLIQFQNNGVVDDSQLPKDRFSAERLKGVDSTLKIQPAKLEDSAVYLCASNPHRAGGSYNEQFFGPGTRLTVL.

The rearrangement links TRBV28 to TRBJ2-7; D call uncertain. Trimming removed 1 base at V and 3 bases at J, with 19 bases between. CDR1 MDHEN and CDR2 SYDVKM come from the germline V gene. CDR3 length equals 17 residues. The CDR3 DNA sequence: TGTGCCAGCAGTTTATTTAAGTCCCTGAGACCTAGCTACGAGCAGTACTTC. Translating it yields CASSLFKSLRPSYEQYF.

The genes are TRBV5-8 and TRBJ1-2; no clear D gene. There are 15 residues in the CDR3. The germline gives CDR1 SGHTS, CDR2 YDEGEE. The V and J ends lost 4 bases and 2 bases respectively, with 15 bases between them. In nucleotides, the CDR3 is TGTGCCAGCAGCCCAAGAGACGGGTGGAACTATGGCTACACCTTC. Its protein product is CASSPRDGWNYGYTF. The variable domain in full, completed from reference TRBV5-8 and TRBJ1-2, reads EAGVTQSPTHLIKTRGQQATLRCSPISGHTSVYWYQQALGLGLQFLLWYDEGEERNRGNFPPRFSGRQFPNYSSELNVNALELEDSALYLCASSPRDGWNYGYTFGSGTRLTVV.

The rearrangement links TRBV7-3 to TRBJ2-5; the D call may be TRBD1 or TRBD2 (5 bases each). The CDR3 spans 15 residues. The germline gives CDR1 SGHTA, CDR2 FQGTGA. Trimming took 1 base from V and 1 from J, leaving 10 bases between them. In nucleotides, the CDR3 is TGTGCCAGCAGCTTAAAGGCAGGGACCCAAGAGACCCAGTACTTC. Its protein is CASSLKAGTQETQYF. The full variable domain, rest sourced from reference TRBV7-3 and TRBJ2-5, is GAGVSQTPSNKVTEKGKYVELRCDPISGHTALYWYRQSLGQGPEFLIYFQGTGAADDSGLPNDRFFAVRPEGSVSTLKIQRTERGDSAVYLCASSLKAGTQETQYFGPGTRLLVL.

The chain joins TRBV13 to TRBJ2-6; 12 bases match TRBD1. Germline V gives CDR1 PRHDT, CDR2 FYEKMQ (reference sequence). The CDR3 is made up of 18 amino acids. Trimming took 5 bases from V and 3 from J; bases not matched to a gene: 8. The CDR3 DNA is TGTGCCAGCAGCCCCGCCGGGACAGGGGGCATTGGGGCCAACGTCCTGACTTTC. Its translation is CASSPAGTGGIGANVLTF.

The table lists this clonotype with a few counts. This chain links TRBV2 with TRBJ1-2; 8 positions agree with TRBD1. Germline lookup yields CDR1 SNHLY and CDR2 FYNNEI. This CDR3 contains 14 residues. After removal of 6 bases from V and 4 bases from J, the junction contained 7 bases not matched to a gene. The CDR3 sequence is CASRGTGASYGYTF. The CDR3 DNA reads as TGTGCCAGCAGAGGGACAGGTGCTTCCTATGGCTACACCTTC.

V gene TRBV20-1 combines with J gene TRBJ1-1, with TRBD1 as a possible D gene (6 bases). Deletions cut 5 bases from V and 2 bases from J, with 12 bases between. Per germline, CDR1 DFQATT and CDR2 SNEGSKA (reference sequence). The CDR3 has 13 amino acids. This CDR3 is CSAPSGHNTEAFF. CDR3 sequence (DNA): TGCAGTGCTCCGTCGGGACATAACACTGAAGCTTTCTTT.

The CDR3: CSASLDEKLFF. The CDR3 nucleotides are TGCAGTGCTAGCCTGGATGAAAAACTGTTTTTT. V and J are TRBV20-1 and TRBJ1-4, with no clear D. V was clipped by 3 bases and J by 6 bases, with 5 bases between them. The CDR3 covers 11 residues. From germline, CDR1 is DFQATT and CDR2 SNEGSKA (reference sequence).

This CDR3 is CASSEGVWAREYF. Written as DNA, the CDR3 is TGTGCCAGCAGTGAAGGGGTATGGGCCAGGGAGTACTTC. The chain combines TRBV6-1 with TRBJ2-7, with D tentatively TRBD1 (5 bases). The CDR3 runs to 13 residues. Looked up from germline, CDR1 is MNHNS and CDR2 is SASEGT. V was cut by 1 base and J by 11 bases, with 15 bases left in between.

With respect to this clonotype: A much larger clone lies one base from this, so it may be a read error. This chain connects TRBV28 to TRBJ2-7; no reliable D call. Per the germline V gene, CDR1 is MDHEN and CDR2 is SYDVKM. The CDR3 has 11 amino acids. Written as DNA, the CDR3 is TGTGCCGGCAGTTCACTCCGACGGCAGTACTTC. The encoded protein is CAGSSLRRQYF.

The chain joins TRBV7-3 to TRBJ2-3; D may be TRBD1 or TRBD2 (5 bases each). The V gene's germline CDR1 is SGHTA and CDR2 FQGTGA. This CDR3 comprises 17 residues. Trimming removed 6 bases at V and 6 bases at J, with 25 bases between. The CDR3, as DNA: TGTGCCAGCAGTCTGCTGTCCCCGGGGCCTTGGCCGGATACGCAGTATTTT. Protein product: CASSLLSPGPWPDTQYF.

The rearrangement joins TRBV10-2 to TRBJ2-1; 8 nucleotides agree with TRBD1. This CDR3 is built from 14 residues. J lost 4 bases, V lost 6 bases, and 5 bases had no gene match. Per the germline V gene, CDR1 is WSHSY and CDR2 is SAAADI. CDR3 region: CASRETGGYNEQFF. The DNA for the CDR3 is TGCGCCAGCAGGGAAACAGGGGGATACAATGAGCAGTTCTTC.

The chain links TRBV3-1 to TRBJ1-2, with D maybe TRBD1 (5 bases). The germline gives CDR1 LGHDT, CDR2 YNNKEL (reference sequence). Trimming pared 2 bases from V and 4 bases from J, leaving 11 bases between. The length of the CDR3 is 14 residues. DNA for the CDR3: TGTGCCAGCAGCCAACAGGGTTGGGTCTATGGCTACACCTTC. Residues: CASSQQGWVYGYTF.

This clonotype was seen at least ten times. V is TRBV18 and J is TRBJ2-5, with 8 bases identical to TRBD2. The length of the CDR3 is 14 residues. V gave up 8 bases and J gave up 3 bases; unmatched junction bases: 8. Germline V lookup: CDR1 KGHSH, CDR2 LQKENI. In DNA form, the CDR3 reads TGTGCCAGCAGCCCCAGAGCGGGGGAAGAGACCCAGTACTTC. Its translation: CASSPRAGEETQYF.

In DNA form, the CDR3 reads TGTGCCAGCAGTTCCACAGGGGCCATTTGGAACACTGAAGCTTTCTTT. This codes for CASSSTGAIWNTEAFF. This chain uses TRBV28 with TRBJ1-1; 7 positions match TRBD1. CDR3 size: 16 residues. V was clipped by 4 bases and J by 1 base; unmatched bases: 9. The germline gives CDR1 MDHEN, CDR2 SYDVKM.